This TCR beta chain was documented in a study of T cells in Graves' hyperthyroidism and ophthalmopathy. Study-wide results and caveats: Ophthalmopathy was separated from stable hyperthyroidism by a 13 V-J model.

The authors deemed Graves' hyperthyroidism stable absent ophthalmopathy progression within 18 months. The CDR3 runs to 14 residues. After removal of 5 bases from V and 6 bases from J, the junction contained 9 bases not matched to a gene. From germline, CDR1 is MNHNS and CDR2 SASEGT. Amplified TCR beta CDR3 regions derived from RNA transcripts. HTBI primers were used for first-round RT-PCR of the TCR CDR3. TCRdb analysed the multiplex PCR reads with MiXCR anew, one entry per CDR3 protein. Among fewer than 350,000 distinct CDR3 sequences listed, roughly 13% were seen once. In this sample, this clonotype turned up many times. Its cognate antigen is unknown.

The rearrangement uses TRBV6-1 and TRBJ2-7, with 8 bases that match TRBD1. Sequencing was done on a sample of blood. The sequence came from a woman aged 40 to 55 with Graves' hyperthyroidism. This chain's CDR3 is CASSTGGSWVEQYF. The CDR3 region has the DNA TGTGCCAGCAGTACAGGGGGGAGCTGGGTCGAGCAGTACTTC.